The 29 T cell receptor beta chains below come from one sample, sequenced in a study of T cell responses to AZD1222 COVID-19 vaccine (dated by TCRdb to the early 2020s). The sample's time point label, decoded: baseline before first vaccination. The library was prepared using the immunoSEQ multiplex PCR assay. TCRdb retrieved this table from immuneACCESS and kept in-frame rearrangements only. Not all clones are present; in checked studies, unresolved V genes account for under half, and no reason is known for the remainder. The table for this sample lists 90,000 to 120,000 clones; 75% to 90% of them were counted only once. The top ten constitute approximately 18% of the sample. The source was peripheral blood, collected on day 0 of AZD1222 vaccination. These TCRs come from an adult in good health.

The chain carries TRBV24-1 and TRBJ1-2; D is undetermined. Germline assignment: CDR1 KGHDR and CDR2 SFDVKD. This CDR3 contains 14 residues. V was cut by 4 bases and J by 7 bases, with 15 bases left in between. CDR3 nucleotide sequence: TGTGCCACCAGTGACCCAGGTACCCGTCCTGGCTACACCTTC. This codes for CATSDPGTRPGYTF.

The V and J genes are TRBV18 and TRBJ1-1; D is uncertain. The V end was cut by 3 bases, the J end by 0 bases, with 11 bases between. Germline CDR1 and CDR2: KGHSH and LQKENI. The CDR3 extends over 15 amino acids. The CDR3 DNA sequence: TGTGCCAGCTCACCTTTGGGAGACATGAACACTGAAGCTTTCTTT. This sequence encodes CASSPLGDMNTEAFF.

V gene TRBV3-1 (or the pseudogene TRBV3-2) combines with J gene TRBJ2-2, with D tentatively TRBD2 (7 bases). Germline V lookup: CDR1 LGHDT, CDR2 YNNKEL (reference sequence). The CDR3 loop spans 17 amino acids. Trimming left V 4 bases short and J 0 bases short, with 15 bases between. The CDR3 is CASSPSWGGANTGELFF. The CDR3 DNA reads as TGTGCCAGCAGCCCAAGTTGGGGGGGCGCGAACACCGGGGAGCTGTTTTTT.

V and J are TRBV7-9 and TRBJ2-7; possibly TRBD1 for D (7 bases). The germline V gene encodes CDR1 SEHNR and CDR2 FQNEAQ (reference sequence). V lost 1 base to trimming and J lost 13 bases, with 20 bases between them. The CDR3 has 14 residues. CDR3 bases: TGTGCCAGCAGCTTAGTAGGCCAGGGGGAGGCTTTATACTTC. The encoded protein is CASSLVGQGEALYF.

V gene TRBV6-5 combines with J gene TRBJ1-5, with D unclear. The V end was cut by 6 bases, the J end by 5 bases, with 8 bases between. This CDR3 spans 12 amino acids. Germline CDR1 is MNHEY and CDR2 is SVGAGI. CDR3 in amino acids: CASRDSDQPQHF. CDR3 bases: TGTGCCAGCAGAGACTCAGATCAGCCCCAGCATTTT.

The chain employs TRBV9 and TRBJ2-5; the match to TRBD1 covers 11 bases. The CDR3 is 14 residues long. Germline V gene lookup returns CDR1 SGDLS and CDR2 YYNGEE. Unmatched junction bases numbered 5, after V lost 7 bases and J lost 3 bases. This CDR3 reads CASGRTGGEETQYF. For the CDR3, the DNA is TGTGCCAGCGGTCGGACAGGGGGCGAAGAGACCCAGTACTTC.

The chain employs TRBV7-8 and TRBJ2-2; D is perhaps TRBD1 (6 bases). The CDR3 length is 14 residues. V was clipped by 2 bases and J by 4 bases, with 8 bases between them. The germline V gene has CDR1 SGHVS and CDR2 FQNEAQ. CDR3 in DNA: TGTGCCAGCAGCTTACAGGGGACCACCGGGGAGCTGTTTTTT. This encodes CASSLQGTTGELFF.

The rearrangement links TRBV5-1 to TRBJ2-1; D call uncertain. The V end lost 0 bases, the J end lost 5 bases, and 9 bases lay between the germline ends. This CDR3 region has 14 residues. Germline CDR1 SGHRS, CDR2 YFSETQ. CDR3 region: CASSLGGSNNEQFF. CDR3 coding DNA: TGCGCCAGCAGCTTGGGGGGTAGCAACAATGAGCAGTTCTTC.

This clone was picked up one time. The chain employs TRBV13 and TRBJ1-3, with unresolved D. This CDR3 has 15 residues. Trimming left V 2 bases short and J 2 bases short, with 10 bases between. Germline assignment: CDR1 PRHDT and CDR2 FYEKMQ (reference sequence). CDR3 coding DNA: TGTGCCAGCAGCTTACTCGGTGGGCCTGGAAACACCATATATTTT. As protein: CASSLLGGPGNTIYF.

The chain recombines TRBV27 with TRBJ2-5; TRBD2 might be the D (6 bases). The CDR3 is 17 residues long. The germline gives CDR1 MNHEY, CDR2 SMNVEV (reference sequence). Deletions cut 6 bases from V and 2 bases from J, with 22 bases between. DNA for the CDR3: TGTGCCAGCAGGCAAACGGCGGGAACTTCAGGGCAAGAGACCCAGTACTTC. Amino acids: CASRQTAGTSGQETQYF.

The genes are TRBV12-3 or TRBV12-4 and TRBJ1-4, with 9 positions matching TRBD1. The CDR3 spans 13 residues. The V gene end was trimmed by 8 bases and the J gene end by 11 bases; junction bases not matched to a gene: 9. The CDR3, as DNA: TGTGCCAGCTGGACGGACAGGGGCGGGAAACTGTTTTTT. This codes for CASWTDRGGKLFF.

This clone was seen just once. The genes are TRBV6-5 and TRBJ1-2, with a tentative D call TRBD1 (6 bases). Trimming removed 8 bases from V and 4 bases from J, with 14 bases in between. This CDR3 comprises 13 residues. Germline CDR1 is MNHEY and CDR2 is SVGAGI. CDR3: CASYRDGVYGYTF. In DNA, the CDR3 is TGTGCCAGCTACAGGGACGGGGTCTATGGCTACACCTTC.

This clone was seen only once. V gene TRBV6-7 combines with J gene TRBJ2-7, with TRBD1 matching 7 bases. TRBV6-7 is given ORF status, its function remaining uncertain. Unmatched junction bases numbered 2, after V lost 4 bases and J lost 2 bases. The length of the CDR3 is 13 residues. The CDR3 bases are TGTGCCAGCAGTTGGGACAGCGCCTACGAGCAGTACTTC. Translated, it gives CASSWDSAYEQYF.

The gene calls are TRBV6-5 and TRBJ1-1; perhaps TRBD1 as D (6 bases). There are 15 residues in the CDR3. Germline CDR1 MNHEY, CDR2 SVGAGI. The V and J ends lost 0 bases and 1 base respectively, with 9 bases between them. CDR3 in amino acids: CASSYSFRGNTEAFF. The CDR3 DNA reads as TGTGCCAGCAGTTACTCATTCAGGGGGAACACTGAAGCTTTCTTT.

This chain connects TRBV29-1 to TRBJ2-7; D perhaps matches TRBD1 (6 bases). The germline V gene encodes CDR1 SQVTM and CDR2 ANQGSEA. V lost 4 bases to trimming and J lost 2 bases, with 18 bases between them. The CDR3 consists of 15 residues. The CDR3 here is CSVGGQTIGPYEQYF. The CDR3 bases are TGCAGCGTTGGAGGACAGACAATAGGACCCTACGAGCAGTACTTC.

The chain couples TRBV6-4 to TRBJ1-1, with 9 bases lining up with TRBD1. The CDR3 sequence is 15 residues long. Losses at the gene ends were 5 bases for V and 4 bases for J; bases not matched to a gene: 8. Germline-derived CDR1 and CDR2 are MRHNA and SNTAGT. CDR3 nucleotides: TGTGCCAGCAGTCCCGGGACAGGGATATTCACTGAAGCTTTCTTT. Translation: CASSPGTGIFTEAFF.

CDR3 protein: CASSTRQGRTEAFF. In nucleotides, the CDR3 is TGTGCCAGCAGTACTCGACAGGGACGGACTGAAGCTTTCTTT. The chain carries TRBV27 and TRBJ1-1, with 7 bases fitting TRBD1. The CDR3 is 14 residues long. The germline V gene encodes CDR1 MNHEY and CDR2 SMNVEV (reference sequence). V was clipped by 5 bases and J by 5 bases; unmatched bases: 8.

The chain has TRBV3-1 (or the pseudogene TRBV3-2) and TRBJ2-3, with D tentatively TRBD2 (7 bases). Trimming pared 4 bases from V and 3 bases from J, leaving 20 bases between. The CDR3 has 17 residues. Per germline, CDR1 LGHDT and CDR2 YNNKEL (reference sequence). The CDR3 here is CASSRRLVGGLTDTQYF. In DNA form, the CDR3 reads TGTGCCAGCAGCCGAAGACTAGTGGGGGGGCTGACAGATACGCAGTATTTT.

V usage is TRBV19 and J usage is TRBJ1-1; D is unclear. With 4 bases removed from V and 3 bases from J, the gap between germline ends came to 6 bases. The CDR3 loop spans 12 amino acids. Per the germline V gene, CDR1 is LNHDA and CDR2 is SQIVND (reference sequence). CDR3 DNA: TGTGCCAGTAGTACGAGGGACACTGAAGCTTTCTTT. It is translated as CASSTRDTEAFF.

V and J are TRBV13 and TRBJ1-2; 7 bases map to TRBD1. CDR3 length: 14 amino acids. Germline-derived CDR1 and CDR2 are PRHDT and FYEKMQ (reference sequence). The V segment lost 5 bases and the J segment 0 bases; nucleotides outside the gene matches: 3. The CDR3 nucleotides read TGTGCCAGCAGCCTCGACAGGGCTAACTATGGCTACACCTTC. Its translation is CASSLDRANYGYTF.

Only one count was recorded for this clone. The chain uses TRBV9 and TRBJ2-3, with a possible D match to TRBD1 (6 bases). Germline CDR1 reads SGDLS; CDR2 reads YYNGEE. The V end lost 1 base, the J end lost 4 bases, and 13 bases lay between the germline ends. The CDR3 totals 15 residues. CDR3 nucleotides: TGTGCCAGCAGCGTATCAGGGGTGGAGGCAGATACGCAGTATTTT. It codes for CASSVSGVEADTQYF.

The chain has TRBV4-1 and TRBJ1-5, with no clear D. Germline assignment: CDR1 MGHRA and CDR2 YSYEKL. The CDR3 is 13 residues long. The V and J ends lost 0 bases and 7 bases respectively, with 7 bases between them. CDR3 in amino acids: CASSQDLSQPQHF. Written as DNA, the CDR3 is TGCGCCAGCAGCCAAGATTTATCGCAGCCCCAGCATTTT.

V is TRBV18 and J is TRBJ1-4; D unresolved. With 3 bases removed from V and 0 bases from J, the gap between germline ends came to 17 bases. There are 18 residues in the CDR3. In germline, CDR1 is KGHSH, CDR2 LQKENI. The CDR3 DNA reads TGTGCCAGCTCACCTGGGCAGCCGGACGATCCAACTAATGAAAAACTGTTTTTT. It translates to CASSPGQPDDPTNEKLFF. The whole variable domain, filled in from reference TRBV18 and TRBJ1-4, reads NAGVMQNPRHLVRRRGQEARLRCSPMKGHSHVYWYRQLPEEGLKFMVYLQKENIIDESGMPKERFSAEFPKEGPSILRIQQVVRGDSAAYFCASSPGQPDDPTNEKLFFGSGTQLSVL.

The rearrangement joins TRBV2 to TRBJ1-2; perhaps TRBD1 as D (5 bases). Germline CDR1 and CDR2: SNHLY and FYNNEI. Trimming took off 6 bases at V and 6 bases at J, with 11 bases between the two ends. This CDR3 has 12 residues. The DNA of the CDR3 is TGTGCCAGCAGCCAAGGGGCGAATGGCTACACCTTC. Protein sequence: CASSQGANGYTF.

The chain has TRBV4-1 and TRBJ2-3; TRBD1 aligns across 7 bases. The CDR3 sequence is 15 residues long. The V segment lost 4 bases and the J segment 2 bases; nucleotides outside the gene matches: 6. Looked up from germline, CDR1 is MGHRA and CDR2 is YSYEKL. The CDR3 sequence is CASSPSGTDTDTQYF. The CDR3 coding sequence is TGCGCCAGCAGCCCCTCCGGGACAGACACAGATACGCAGTATTTT.

J is TRBJ2-7 and V is TRBV3-1 (or the pseudogene TRBV3-2), with TRBD1 matching over 7 bases. CDR3 length equals 15 residues. The V and J ends lost 3 bases and 0 bases, in that order; junction bases with no gene match: 5. Germline CDR1 and CDR2: LGHDT and YNNKEL (reference sequence). CDR3 nucleotides: TGTGCCAGCAGCCACGACAGGGACCCCTCCTACGAGCAGTACTTC. Translating gives CASSHDRDPSYEQYF.

In DNA form, the CDR3 reads TGTGCCAGCAGTTTATCGGGGCAAGAGACCCAGTACTTC. Translation gives CASSLSGQETQYF. The chain links TRBV12-3 or TRBV12-4 to TRBJ2-5, with D possibly being TRBD2 (5 bases). The CDR3 consists of 13 residues. Trimming took 2 bases from V and 2 from J, leaving 6 bases between them.

J is TRBJ2-2 and V is TRBV29-1; tentative D call: TRBD1 (5 bases). The CDR3 runs to 13 residues. Deletions cut 4 bases from V and 5 bases from J, with 11 bases between. Germline CDR1 is SQVTM and CDR2 is ANQGSEA. DNA of the CDR3: TGCAGCGTTGTAGGGGTCCGGACCGGGGAGCTGTTTTTT. Protein sequence: CSVVGVRTGELFF.

The chain joins TRBV6-5 to TRBJ1-2; D may be TRBD1 (6 bases). V dropped 2 bases and J dropped 4 bases, with 17 bases sitting between them. Germline loops: CDR1 MNHEY, CDR2 SVGAGI. The CDR3 has 16 residues. The CDR3 spells CASSYRGHRLGYGYTF. In DNA, the CDR3 is TGTGCCAGCAGTTACAGGGGACACCGACTAGGCTATGGCTACACCTTC.